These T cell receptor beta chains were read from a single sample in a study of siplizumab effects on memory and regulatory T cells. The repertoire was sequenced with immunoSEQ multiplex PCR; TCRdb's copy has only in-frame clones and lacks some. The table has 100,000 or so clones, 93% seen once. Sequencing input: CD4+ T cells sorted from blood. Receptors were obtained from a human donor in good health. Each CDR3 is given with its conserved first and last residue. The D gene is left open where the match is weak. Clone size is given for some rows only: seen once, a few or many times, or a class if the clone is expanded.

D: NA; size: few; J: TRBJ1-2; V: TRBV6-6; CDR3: CASSSTTGGYTF; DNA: TGTGCCAGCAGTTCAACCACAGGTGGCTACACCTTC
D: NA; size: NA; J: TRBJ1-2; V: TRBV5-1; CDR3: CASSLESGDNYGYTF; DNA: TGCGCCAGCAGCTTGGAGTCAGGGGATAACTATGGCTACACCTTC
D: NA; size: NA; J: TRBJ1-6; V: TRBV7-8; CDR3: CASTKQITGSSYNSPLHF; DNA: TGTGCCAGCACCAAACAAATTACAGGGAGCTCCTATAATTCACCCCTCCACTTT
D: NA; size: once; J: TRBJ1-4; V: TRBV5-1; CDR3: CASSLAPLGLTNEKLFF; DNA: TGCGCCAGCAGCTTGGCCCCTTTGGGTTTGACTAATGAAAAACTGTTTTTT
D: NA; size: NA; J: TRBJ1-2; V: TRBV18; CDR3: CASSPDTIYGYTF; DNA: TGTGCCAGCTCGCCAGACACCATCTATGGCTACACCTTC
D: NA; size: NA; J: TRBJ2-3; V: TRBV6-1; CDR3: CASSESGAGSEDTQYF; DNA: TGTGCCAGCAGTGAATCGGGGGCAGGGTCAGAGGATACGCAGTATTTT
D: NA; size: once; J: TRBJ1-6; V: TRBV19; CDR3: CASSTQGVNSPLHF; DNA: TGTGCCAGTAGTACCCAAGGAGTGAATTCACCCCTCCACTTT
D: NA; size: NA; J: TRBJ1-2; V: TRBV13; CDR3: CASSPLTARGYTF; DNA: TGTGCCAGCAGCCCTTTGACAGCCAGGGGCTACACCTTC
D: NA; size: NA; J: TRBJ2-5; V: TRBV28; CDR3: CASRTRGYKNQETQYF; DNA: TGTGCCAGCAGGACAAGGGGATACAAGAACCAAGAGACCCAGTACTTC
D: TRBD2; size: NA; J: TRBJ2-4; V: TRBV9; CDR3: CASSVGGSGNIQYF; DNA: TGTGCCAGCAGCGTAGGTGGTAGCGGGAACATTCAGTACTTC
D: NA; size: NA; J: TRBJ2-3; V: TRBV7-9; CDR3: CASSPPRVPGQRNVDTQYF; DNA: TGTGCCAGCAGCCCACCCCGGGTCCCGGGGCAACGGAACGTTGATACGCAGTATTTT
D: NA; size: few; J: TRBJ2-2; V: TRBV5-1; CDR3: CASSLELNTGELFF; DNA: TGCGCCAGCAGCTTGGAACTCAACACCGGGGAGCTGTTTTTT
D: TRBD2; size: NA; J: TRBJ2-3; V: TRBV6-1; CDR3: CASSVFGEGGTDTQYF; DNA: TGTGCCAGCAGTGTCTTCGGGGAGGGAGGCACAGATACGCAGTATTTT
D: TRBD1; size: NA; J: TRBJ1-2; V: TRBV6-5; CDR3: CASSYKGQGIQGYTF; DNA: TGTGCCAGCAGTTACAAGGGACAGGGAATACAGGGCTACACCTTC
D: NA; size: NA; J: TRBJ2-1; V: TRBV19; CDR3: CASSPRTLTGNTYNEQFF; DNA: TGTGCCAGTAGTCCCCGAACCCTAACAGGGAACACCTACAATGAGCAGTTCTTC
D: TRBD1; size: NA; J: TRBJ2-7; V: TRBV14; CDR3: CASSQVPGTVREQYF; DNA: TGTGCCAGCAGCCAAGTTCCCGGGACAGTCCGAGAGCAGTACTTC
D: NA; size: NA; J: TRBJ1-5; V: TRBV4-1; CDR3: CASSHSRGSNQPQHF; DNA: TGCGCCAGCAGCCATTCAAGGGGCAGCAATCAGCCCCAGCATTTT
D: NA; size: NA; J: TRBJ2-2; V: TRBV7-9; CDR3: CASSPRRETGELFF; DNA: TGTGCCAGCAGCCCACGCCGGGAAACCGGGGAGCTGTTTTTT
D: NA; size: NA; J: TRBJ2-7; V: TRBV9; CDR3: CASSVVVGAGEQYF; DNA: TGTGCCAGCAGCGTAGTTGTGGGAGCGGGTGAGCAGTACTTC
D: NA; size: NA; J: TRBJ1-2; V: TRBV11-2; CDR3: CASSLQGLGYGYTF; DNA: TGTGCCAGCAGCTTACAGGGGCTTGGCTATGGCTACACCTTC
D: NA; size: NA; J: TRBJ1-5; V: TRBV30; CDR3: CAWKLGNSNQPQHF; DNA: TGTGCCTGGAAATTGGGGAATAGCAATCAGCCCCAGCATTTT
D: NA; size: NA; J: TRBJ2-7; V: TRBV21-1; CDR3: CASSKGGSLSEQYF; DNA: TGTGCCAGCAGCAAAGGGGGCAGCCTCTCCGAGCAGTACTTC
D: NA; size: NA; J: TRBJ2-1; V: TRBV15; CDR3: CATSTQRDNEQFF; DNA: TGTGCCACCAGCACTCAGCGGGACAATGAGCAGTTCTTC
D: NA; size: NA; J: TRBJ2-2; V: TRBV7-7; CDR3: CASSLAARTGELFF; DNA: TGTGCTAGCAGCTTAGCCGCCAGGACCGGGGAGCTGTTTTTT
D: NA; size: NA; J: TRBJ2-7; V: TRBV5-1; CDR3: CASSSAGSYEQYF; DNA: TGCGCCAGCAGCTCGGCAGGCTCCTACGAGCAGTACTTC
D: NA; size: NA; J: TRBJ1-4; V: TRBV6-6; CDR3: CASKENEKLFF; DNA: TGTGCCAGCAAGGAAAATGAAAAACTGTTTTTT
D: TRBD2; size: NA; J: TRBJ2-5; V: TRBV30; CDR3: CAWGLGGDAETQYF; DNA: TGTGCCTGGGGACTAGGTGGGGATGCAGAGACCCAGTACTTC
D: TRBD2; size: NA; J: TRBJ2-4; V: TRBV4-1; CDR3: CASSQDPPRGGFVAKNIQYF; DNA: TGCGCCAGCAGCCAAGATCCCCCCCGGGGGGGCTTCGTAGCCAAAAACATTCAGTACTTC
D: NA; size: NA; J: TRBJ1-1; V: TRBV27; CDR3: CASSLGSAWNTEAFF; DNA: TGTGCCAGCAGTTTAGGGTCAGCTTGGAACACTGAAGCTTTCTTT
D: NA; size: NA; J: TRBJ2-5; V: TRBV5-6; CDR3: CASSLLWGLGQETQYF; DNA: TGTGCCAGCAGCTTGTTATGGGGCTTGGGGCAAGAGACCCAGTACTTC
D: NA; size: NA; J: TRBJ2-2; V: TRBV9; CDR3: CASSVGYGELFF; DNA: TGTGCCAGCAGCGTAGGTTACGGGGAGCTGTTTTTT
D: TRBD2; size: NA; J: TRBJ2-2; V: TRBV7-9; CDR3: CASSSLAGLTGELFF; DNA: TGTGCCAGCAGCTCCTTAGCGGGTCTCACCGGGGAGCTGTTTTTT
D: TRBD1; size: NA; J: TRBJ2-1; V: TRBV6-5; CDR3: CASSNRGAYNEQFF; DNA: TGTGCCAGCAGTAACAGGGGCGCCTACAATGAGCAGTTCTTC
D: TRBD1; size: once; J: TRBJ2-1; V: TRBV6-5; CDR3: CASSSFSETGFAFF; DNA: TGTGCCAGCAGTTCATTTAGTGAGACAGGGTTTGCGTTCTTC
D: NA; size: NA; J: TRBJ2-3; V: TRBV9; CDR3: CASSVAVGDPDTQYF; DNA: TGTGCCAGCAGCGTAGCTGTGGGGGATCCAGATACGCAGTATTTT
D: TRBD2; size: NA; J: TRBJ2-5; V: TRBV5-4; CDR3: CASSLRGRETQYF; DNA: TGTGCCAGCAGCTTGCGCGGGAGAGAGACCCAGTACTTC
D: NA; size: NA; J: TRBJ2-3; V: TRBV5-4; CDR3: CASSSPWGGDSDTQYF; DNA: TGTGCCAGCAGCTCCCCCTGGGGCGGGGACTCAGATACGCAGTATTTT